These 21 T cell receptor beta chains were all obtained from the same sample, sequenced in a study of blood T cell repertoires in COVID-19. The data were produced by immunoSEQ multiplex PCR, yet TCRdb's version contains in-frame clones alone and is incomplete. The data contain about 64,000 clones, under 80% of them singletons. Source material: peripheral blood. These receptors were taken from a human donor in a cohort sampled during active COVID-19.

This chain uses TRBV6-1 with TRBJ1-4; possible D gene TRBD1, 5 bases. CDR1 is MNHNS, CDR2 SASEGT, per germline. The germline V and J ends were trimmed by 3 bases and 7 bases, with 9 bases remaining between them. CDR3 length: 13 amino acids. The CDR3 DNA follows: TGTGCCAGCAGTGACAGTCAGGGTGAAAAACTGTTTTTT. Amino acids: CASSDSQGEKLFF.

The chain carries TRBV19 and TRBJ2-2; the match to TRBD1 covers 7 bases. The CDR3 has 14 amino acids. The V gene end was trimmed by 6 bases and the J gene end by 4 bases; junction bases not matched to a gene: 5. Germline CDR1 LNHDA, CDR2 SQIVND (reference sequence). The chain's CDR3 is CASRTYRGTGELFF. The CDR3 coding sequence is TGTGCCAGTAGAACATACAGGGGCACCGGGGAGCTGTTTTTT.

V usage is TRBV27 and J usage is TRBJ2-1; D unclear. The germline V and J ends were trimmed by 6 bases and 9 bases, with 15 bases remaining between them. Per the germline V gene, CDR1 is MNHEY and CDR2 is SMNVEV (reference sequence). This CDR3 comprises 13 residues. CDR3 DNA sequence: TGTGCCAGCAGCCTTTCGGGTGAAGGTGAGCAGTTCTTC. Protein product: CASSLSGEGEQFF.

This clone came up once. The chain is built from TRBV3-1 (or the pseudogene TRBV3-2) and TRBJ2-7, with 9 positions matching TRBD2. Germline V gene lookup returns CDR1 LGHDT and CDR2 YNNKEL (reference sequence). The CDR3 is 14 residues long. The V gene end was trimmed by 6 bases and the J gene end by 3 bases; junction bases not matched to a gene: 6. CDR3 nucleotides: TGTGCCAGCAGTCGTGCGGGGGGGAGCTACGAGCAGTACTTC. Translation: CASSRAGGSYEQYF.

The chain uses TRBV6-2 or TRBV6-3 and TRBJ1-6; TRBD1 might be the D (6 bases). CDR3 size: 16 residues. V dropped 0 bases and J dropped 3 bases, with 9 bases sitting between them. From germline, CDR1 is MNHEY and CDR2 SVGEGT. The CDR3 DNA sequence: TGTGCCAGCAGTTACTCGTGGACAGACTATAATTCACCCCTCCACTTT. As protein: CASSYSWTDYNSPLHF.

The rearrangement uses TRBV11-2 and TRBJ2-5, with 10 positions matching TRBD2. The V and J ends lost 5 bases and 2 bases, in that order; junction bases with no gene match: 2. This CDR3 is built from 14 residues. Germline values: CDR1 SGHAT, CDR2 FQNNGV. The chain's CDR3 is CASSRAGGQETQYF. In DNA, the CDR3 is TGTGCCAGCAGCCGAGCGGGGGGGCAAGAGACCCAGTACTTC. The full variable domain, with the rest looked up from reference TRBV11-2 and TRBJ2-5, is EAGVAQSPRYKIIEKRQSVAFWCNPISGHATLYWYQQILGQGPKLLIQFQNNGVVDDSQLPKDRFSAERLKGVDSTLKIQPAKLEDSAVYLCASSRAGGQETQYFGPGTRLLVL.

A remark on this clone: Other DNA sequences from this sample encode an identical CDR3 as well. The V and J genes are TRBV29-1 and TRBJ2-7; D is unresolved. The germline gives CDR1 SQVTM, CDR2 ANQGSEA. The CDR3 runs to 12 residues. V was cut by 5 bases and J by 0 bases, with 8 bases left in between. In nucleotides, the CDR3 is TGCAGCGTTACCTCTAGCTCCTACGAGCAGTACTTC. It yields the protein CSVTSSSYEQYF.

The chain couples TRBV24-1 to TRBJ2-3; 9 bases fit TRBD1. The CDR3 sequence is 17 residues long. The junction had 9 bases not matched to a gene; V was cut back by 1 base and J by 5 bases. CDR1 and CDR2 (germline): KGHDR, SFDVKD. CDR3 coding DNA: TGTGCCACCAGTGATTTTGGGAGGGACAGGGCGAGAGATACGCAGTATTTT. This sequence encodes CATSDFGRDRARDTQYF.

The chain recombines TRBV6-6 with TRBJ1-5; D gene ambiguous. Germline V gene lookup returns CDR1 MNHNY and CDR2 SVGAGI (reference sequence). V lost 6 bases, J lost 6 bases, and 15 bases lay in between. The CDR3 covers 14 residues. CDR3 coding DNA: TGTGCCAGCAGCCGGGGTAGGGCCAGTCAGCCCCAGCATTTT. Encoded protein: CASSRGRASQPQHF.

The chain carries TRBV12-3 or TRBV12-4 and TRBJ1-5; tentative D call: TRBD1 (5 bases). Trimming stripped 8 bases from V and 4 bases from J, with 12 bases between. CDR3 size: 13 residues. DNA of the CDR3: TGTGCCAGCCGTTGGGGGGATAATCAGCCCCAGCATTTT. Translated, it gives CASRWGDNQPQHF.

V usage is TRBV2 and J usage is TRBJ2-3, with 7 positions matching TRBD2. Germline V lookup: CDR1 SNHLY, CDR2 FYNNEI. The V and J ends lost 0 bases and 1 base, in that order; junction bases with no gene match: 7. This CDR3 is 17 amino acids long. CDR3 bases: TGTGCCAGCAGTGAAGCGCTGGGAGGGACCCGCACAGATACGCAGTATTTT. This gives the protein CASSEALGGTRTDTQYF.

The rearrangement uses TRBV6-1 and TRBJ1-2, with unresolved D. In germline, CDR1 is MNHNS, CDR2 SASEGT. Trimming left V 2 bases short and J 4 bases short, with 14 bases between. The CDR3 has 15 amino acids. Here the CDR3 DNA reads TGTGCCAGCAGTGAAAGTTACAGTCCAAGCTATGGCTACACCTTC. Residues: CASSESYSPSYGYTF.

This chain uses TRBV19 with TRBJ1-1, with D perhaps matching TRBD1 (5 bases). CDR3 size: 14 residues. Germline V gives CDR1 LNHDA, CDR2 SQIVND (reference sequence). Trimming removed 1 base at V and 3 bases at J, with 9 bases between. The CDR3 DNA is TGTGCCAGTAGTATAGGGGGCGCGGACACTGAAGCTTTCTTT. As protein: CASSIGGADTEAFF. Full variable domain (missing parts from reference TRBV19 and TRBJ1-1): DGGITQSPKYLFRKEGQNVTLSCEQNLNHDAMYWYRQDPGQGLRLIYYSQIVNDFQKGDIAEGYSVSREKKESFPLTVTSAQKNPTAFYLCASSIGGADTEAFFGQGTRLTVV.

The chain couples TRBV5-4 to TRBJ2-7; weak D call: TRBD1 (6 bases). The germline V gene has CDR1 SGHNT and CDR2 YYREEE (reference sequence). Trimming removed 4 bases at V and 7 bases at J, with 15 bases between. The CDR3 sequence is 13 residues long. CDR3 DNA: TGTGCCAGCAGCACTGGACAGTTGGGAGAGCAGTACTTC. This codes for CASSTGQLGEQYF.

About this clone: Its ends do not fully match the called genes, so a read error is possible. The V gene is TRBV27, the J gene TRBJ2-7; possible D gene TRBD1, 5 bases. This CDR3 is built from 13 residues. Germline loops: CDR1 MNHEY, CDR2 SMNVEV (reference sequence). The CDR3 nucleotides read TGTGCCAGCAGTTTATCATTACAGGACCGCGCCCACTTC. It codes for CASSLSLQDRAHF.

The gene calls are TRBV7-9 and TRBJ2-3; 9 nucleotides agree with TRBD1. Losses at the gene ends were 4 bases for V and 3 bases for J; bases not matched to a gene: 2. This CDR3 has 14 residues. Per germline, CDR1 SEHNR and CDR2 FQNEAQ (reference sequence). The CDR3 is CASSYDRGTDTQYF. The CDR3 DNA reads as TGTGCCAGCAGCTACGACAGGGGGACAGATACGCAGTATTTT.

V gene TRBV5-1 combines with J gene TRBJ2-5; the D gene is possibly TRBD1 (6 bases). The CDR3 contains 14 residues. Germline V gene sequence: CDR1 SGHRS, CDR2 YFSETQ. The V gene lost 0 bases and the J gene lost 5 bases, with 11 bases spanning the gap. CDR3: CASSLGHRDETQYF. CDR3 coding DNA: TGCGCCAGCAGCTTGGGGCACAGGGACGAGACCCAGTACTTC.

V and J are TRBV3-1 (or the pseudogene TRBV3-2) and TRBJ1-4; D is possibly TRBD1 (5 bases). Trimming removed 4 bases from V and 8 bases from J, with 14 bases in between. CDR3 length: 14 amino acids. The germline V gene has CDR1 LGHDT and CDR2 YNNKEL (reference sequence). CDR3 sequence (DNA): TGTGCCAGCAGCCTCTTGGGGCGCGACGAAAAACTGTTTTTT. Protein sequence: CASSLLGRDEKLFF.

The chain uses TRBV7-9 and TRBJ2-1; D might be TRBD2 (6 bases). Trimming removed 5 bases from V and 8 bases from J, with 13 bases in between. The CDR3 covers 13 residues. CDR1 is SEHNR, CDR2 FQNEAQ, per germline (reference sequence). The CDR3 reads CASSPRRGDEQFF. The DNA of the CDR3 is TGTGCCAGCAGCCCGCGGCGGGGAGATGAGCAGTTCTTC.

The rearrangement joins TRBV2 to TRBJ2-7; a weak D match, TRBD1 (5 bases). V lost 6 bases and J lost 0, with 12 bases in between. Germline CDR1 and CDR2: SNHLY and FYNNEI. There are 14 residues in the CDR3. The CDR3 nucleotides read TGTGCCAGCAGCCCCGACAGATACTCCTACGAGCAGTACTTC. This translates into CASSPDRYSYEQYF.

The chain has TRBV14 and TRBJ2-1; the match to TRBD2 covers 11 bases. This CDR3 region has 14 residues. Germline V CDR1 and CDR2: SGHDN, FVKESK. With V trimmed by 1 base and J by 14 bases, 7 bases remained unmatched. CDR3 bases: TGTGCCAGCAGCCAAGTGGCTAGCGGGGGGAATAAGTTCTTC. This translates into CASSQVASGGNKFF.